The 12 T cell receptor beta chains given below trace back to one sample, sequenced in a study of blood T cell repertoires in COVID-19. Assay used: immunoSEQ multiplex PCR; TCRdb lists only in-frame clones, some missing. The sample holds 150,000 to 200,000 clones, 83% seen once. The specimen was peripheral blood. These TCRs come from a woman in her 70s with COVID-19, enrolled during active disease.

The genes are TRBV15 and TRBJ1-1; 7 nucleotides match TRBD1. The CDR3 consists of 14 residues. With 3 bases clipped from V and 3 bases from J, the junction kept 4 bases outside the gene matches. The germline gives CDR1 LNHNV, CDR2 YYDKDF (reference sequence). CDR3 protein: CATSRDRSDTEAFF. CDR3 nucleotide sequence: TGTGCCACCAGCAGGGACAGGAGCGACACTGAAGCTTTCTTT.

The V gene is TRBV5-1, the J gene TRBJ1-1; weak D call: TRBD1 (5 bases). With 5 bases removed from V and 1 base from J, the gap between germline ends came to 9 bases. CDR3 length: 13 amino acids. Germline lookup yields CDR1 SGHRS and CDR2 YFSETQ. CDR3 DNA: TGCGCCAGCAGTCAAACAGGGAACACTGAAGCTTTCTTT. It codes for CASSQTGNTEAFF. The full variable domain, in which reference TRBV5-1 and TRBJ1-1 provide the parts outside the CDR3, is KAGVTQTPRYLIKTRGQQVTLSCSPISGHRSVSWYQQTPGQGLQFLFEYFSETQRNKGNFPGRFSGRQFSNSRSEMNVSTLELGDSALYLCASSQTGNTEAFFGQGTRLTVV.

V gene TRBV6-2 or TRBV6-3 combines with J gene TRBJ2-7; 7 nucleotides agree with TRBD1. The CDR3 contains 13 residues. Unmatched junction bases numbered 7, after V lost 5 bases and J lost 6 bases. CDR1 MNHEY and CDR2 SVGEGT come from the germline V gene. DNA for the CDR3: TGTGCCAGCAGTAAAGACAGGGTTGGCGAGCAGTACTTC. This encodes CASSKDRVGEQYF.

The DNA of the CDR3 is TGTGCCAGCAGCGCAGGACAGGGGACCTCTGGGGCCAACGTCCTGACTTTC. Its protein is CASSAGQGTSGANVLTF. The chain has TRBV9 and TRBJ2-6; 9 bases map to TRBD1. CDR1 and CDR2 (germline): SGDLS, YYNGEE. With 3 bases clipped from V and 0 bases from J, the junction kept 4 bases outside the gene matches. CDR3 size: 17 residues. The full variable domain, rest sourced from reference TRBV9 and TRBJ2-6, is DSGVTQTPKHLITATGQRVTLRCSPRSGDLSVYWYQQSLDQGLQFLIQYYNGEERAKGNILERFSAQQFPDLHSELNLSSLELGDSALYFCASSAGQGTSGANVLTFGAGSRLTVL.

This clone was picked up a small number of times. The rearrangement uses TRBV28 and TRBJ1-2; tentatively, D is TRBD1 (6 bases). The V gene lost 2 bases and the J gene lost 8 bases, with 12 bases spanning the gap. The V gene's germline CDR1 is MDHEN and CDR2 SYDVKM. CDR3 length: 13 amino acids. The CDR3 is CASSLGQPMGYTF. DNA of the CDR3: TGTGCCAGCAGTTTAGGACAGCCCATGGGCTACACCTTC.

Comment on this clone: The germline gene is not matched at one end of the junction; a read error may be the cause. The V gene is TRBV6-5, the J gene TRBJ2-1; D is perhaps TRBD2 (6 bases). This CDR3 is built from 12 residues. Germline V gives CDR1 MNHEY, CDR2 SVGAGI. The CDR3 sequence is CASSDSGGQQFF. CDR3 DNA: TGTGCCAGCAGTGACTCCGGGGGTCAGCAGTTCTTC.

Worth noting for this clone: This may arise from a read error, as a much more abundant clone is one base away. This CDR3 reads CASRGDSNTGELFF. The DNA for the CDR3 is TGTGCCAGCAGAGGGGACAGTAACACCGGGGAGCTGTTTTTT. The chain is built from TRBV2 and TRBJ2-2; TRBD1 aligns across 7 bases. Germline V lookup: CDR1 SNHLY, CDR2 FYNNEI. The CDR3 extends over 14 amino acids. J was trimmed by 2 bases and V by 6 bases; bases with no gene match: 3.

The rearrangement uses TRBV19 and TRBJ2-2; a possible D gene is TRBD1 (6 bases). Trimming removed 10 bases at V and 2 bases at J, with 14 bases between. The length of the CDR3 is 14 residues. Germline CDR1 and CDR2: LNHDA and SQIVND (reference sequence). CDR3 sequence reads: CATSDRFNTGELFF. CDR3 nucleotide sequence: TGTGCCACCAGTGACAGGTTTAACACCGGGGAGCTGTTTTTT.

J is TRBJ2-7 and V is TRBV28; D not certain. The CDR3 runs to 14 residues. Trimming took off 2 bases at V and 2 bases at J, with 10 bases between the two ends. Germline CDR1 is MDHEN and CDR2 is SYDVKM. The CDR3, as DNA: TGTGCCAGCAGTTTAACGGTTATGACCTACGAGCAGTACTTC. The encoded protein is CASSLTVMTYEQYF.

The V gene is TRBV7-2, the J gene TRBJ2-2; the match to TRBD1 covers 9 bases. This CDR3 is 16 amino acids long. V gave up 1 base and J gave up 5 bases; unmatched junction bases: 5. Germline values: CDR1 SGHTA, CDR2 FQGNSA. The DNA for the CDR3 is TGTGCCAGCAGCTTAGGGGCGGGACAGGGTACCGGGGAGCTGTTTTTT. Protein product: CASSLGAGQGTGELFF.

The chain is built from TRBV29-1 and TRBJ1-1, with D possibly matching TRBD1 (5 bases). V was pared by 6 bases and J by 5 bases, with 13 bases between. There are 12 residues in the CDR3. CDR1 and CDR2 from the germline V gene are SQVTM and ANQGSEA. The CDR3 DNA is TGCAGCGTCGCCCAGGGAAAGACTGAAGCTTTCTTT. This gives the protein CSVAQGKTEAFF.

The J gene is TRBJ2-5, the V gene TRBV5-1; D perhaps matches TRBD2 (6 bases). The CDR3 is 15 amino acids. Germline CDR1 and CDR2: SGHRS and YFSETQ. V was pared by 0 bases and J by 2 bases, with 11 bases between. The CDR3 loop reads CASSLVGGMQETQYF. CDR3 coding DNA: TGCGCCAGCAGCTTGGTGGGGGGTATGCAAGAGACCCAGTACTTC.